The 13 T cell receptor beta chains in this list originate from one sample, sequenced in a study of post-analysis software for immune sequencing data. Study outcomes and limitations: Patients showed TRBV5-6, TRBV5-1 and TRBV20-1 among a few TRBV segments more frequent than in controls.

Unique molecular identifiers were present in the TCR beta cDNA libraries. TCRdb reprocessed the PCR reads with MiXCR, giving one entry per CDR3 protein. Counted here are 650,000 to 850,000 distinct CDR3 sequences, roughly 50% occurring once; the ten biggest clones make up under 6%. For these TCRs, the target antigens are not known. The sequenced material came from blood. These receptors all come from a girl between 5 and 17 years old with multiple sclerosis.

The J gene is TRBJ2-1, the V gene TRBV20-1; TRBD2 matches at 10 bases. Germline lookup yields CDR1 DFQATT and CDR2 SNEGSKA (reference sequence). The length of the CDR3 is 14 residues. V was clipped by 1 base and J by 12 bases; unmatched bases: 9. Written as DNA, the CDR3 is TGCAGTGCTAGAGCCGCTAGCGGGAGTGGTGGGCAGTTCTTC. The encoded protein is CSARAASGSGGQFF.

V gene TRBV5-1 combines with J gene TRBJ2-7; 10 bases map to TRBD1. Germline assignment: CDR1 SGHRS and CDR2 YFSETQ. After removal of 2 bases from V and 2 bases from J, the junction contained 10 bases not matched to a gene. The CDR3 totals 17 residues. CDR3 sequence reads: CASSLPSAGQGAYEQYF. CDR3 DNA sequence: TGCGCCAGCAGCTTACCCTCGGCCGGACAGGGGGCCTACGAGCAGTACTTC.

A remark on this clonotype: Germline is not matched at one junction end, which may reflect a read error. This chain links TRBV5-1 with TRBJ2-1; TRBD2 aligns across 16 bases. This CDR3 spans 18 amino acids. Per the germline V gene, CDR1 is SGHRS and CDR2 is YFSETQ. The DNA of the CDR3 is TGCGCCAGCAGCCCCGGGACTAGCGGGGGGGCCGCATACAATGAGCAGGACTTC. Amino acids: CASSPGTSGGAAYNEQDF.

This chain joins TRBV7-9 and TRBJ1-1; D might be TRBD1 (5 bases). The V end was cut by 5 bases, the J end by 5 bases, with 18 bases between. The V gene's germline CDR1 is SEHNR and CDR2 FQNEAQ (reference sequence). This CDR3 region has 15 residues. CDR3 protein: CASSPPQALGTEAFF. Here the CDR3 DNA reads TGTGCCAGCAGCCCCCCACAGGCCCTGGGGACTGAAGCTTTCTTT. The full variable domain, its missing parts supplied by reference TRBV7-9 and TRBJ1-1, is DTGVSQNPRHKITKRGQNVTFRCDPISEHNRLYWYRQTLGQGPEFLTYFQNEAQLEKSRLLSDRFSAERPKGSFSTLEIQRTEQGDSAMYLCASSPPQALGTEAFFGQGTRLTVV.

The CDR3, as DNA: TGCGCCAGCAGTGATGCCTTGCTGGTGCAGGAGGATTCACCCCTCCACTTT. Translating gives CASSDALLVQEDSPLHF. The V and J genes are TRBV10-2 and TRBJ1-6, with D unclear. The V gene's germline CDR1 is WSHSY and CDR2 SAAADI. Trimming stripped 3 bases from V and 8 bases from J, with 20 bases between. The CDR3 runs to 17 residues.

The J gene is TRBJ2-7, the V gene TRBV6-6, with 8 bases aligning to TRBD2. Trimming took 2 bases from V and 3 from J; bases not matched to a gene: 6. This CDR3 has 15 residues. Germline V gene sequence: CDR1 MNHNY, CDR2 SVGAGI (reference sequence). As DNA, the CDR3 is TGTGCCAGCAGTTACCCCGGAACTAGCGGCTACGAGCAGTACTTC. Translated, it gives CASSYPGTSGYEQYF.

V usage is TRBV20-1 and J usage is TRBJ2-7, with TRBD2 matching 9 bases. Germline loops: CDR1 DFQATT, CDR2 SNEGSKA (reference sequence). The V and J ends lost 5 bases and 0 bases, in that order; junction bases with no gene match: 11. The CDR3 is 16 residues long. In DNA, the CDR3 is TGCAGTGCTGAGAGTCTAGCGGGGAGAAGCTCCTACGAGCAGTACTTC. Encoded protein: CSAESLAGRSSYEQYF.

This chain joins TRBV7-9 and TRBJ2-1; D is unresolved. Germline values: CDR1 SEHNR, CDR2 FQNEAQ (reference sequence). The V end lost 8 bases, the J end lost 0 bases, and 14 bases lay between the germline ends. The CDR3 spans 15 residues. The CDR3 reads CASDPGQSSYNEQFF. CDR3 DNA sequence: TGTGCCAGCGACCCGGGCCAGAGCTCCTACAATGAGCAGTTCTTC.

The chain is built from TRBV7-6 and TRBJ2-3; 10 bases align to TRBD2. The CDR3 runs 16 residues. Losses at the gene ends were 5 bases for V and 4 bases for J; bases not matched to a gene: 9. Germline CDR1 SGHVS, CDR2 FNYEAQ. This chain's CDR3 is CASSPSSGSRADTQYF. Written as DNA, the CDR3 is TGTGCCAGCAGCCCATCTAGCGGGAGTCGGGCAGATACGCAGTATTTT.

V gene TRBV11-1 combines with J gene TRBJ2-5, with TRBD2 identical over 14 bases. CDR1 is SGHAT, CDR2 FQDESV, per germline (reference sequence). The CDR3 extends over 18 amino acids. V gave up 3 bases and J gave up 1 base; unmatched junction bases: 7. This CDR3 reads CASSLGLAGAYVQETQYF. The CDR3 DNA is TGTGCCAGCAGCTTGGGACTAGCGGGAGCCTACGTCCAAGAGACCCAGTACTTC.

As DNA, the CDR3 is TGTGCCAGCAGTCCTCGATGGGAGAAAACAGGGTACTCGCAGCCCCAGCATTTT. This translates into CASSPRWEKTGYSQPQHF. The rearrangement joins TRBV12-3 or TRBV12-4 to TRBJ1-5; tentatively, D is TRBD1 (6 bases). This CDR3 region has 18 residues. V was clipped by 5 bases and J by 7 bases, with 27 bases between them.

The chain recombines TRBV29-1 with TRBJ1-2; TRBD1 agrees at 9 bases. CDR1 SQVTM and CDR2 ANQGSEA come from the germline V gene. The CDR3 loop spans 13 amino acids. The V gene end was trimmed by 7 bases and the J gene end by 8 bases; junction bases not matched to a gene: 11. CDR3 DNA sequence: TGCAGCGGAGGGACAGGGTTAGAGGAAGGCTACACCTTC. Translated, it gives CSGGTGLEEGYTF.

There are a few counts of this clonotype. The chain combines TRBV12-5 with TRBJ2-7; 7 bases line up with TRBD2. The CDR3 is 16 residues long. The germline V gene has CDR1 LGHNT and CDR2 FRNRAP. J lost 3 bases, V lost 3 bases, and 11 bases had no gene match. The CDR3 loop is CASGLLGLPGGYEQYF. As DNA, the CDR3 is TGTGCTAGTGGTTTATTAGGTCTTCCGGGGGGCTACGAGCAGTACTTC.